Described below is a single T cell receptor beta chain sequence and its context. What it binds is unknown. Germline CDR1 SGHVS, CDR2 FQNEAQ. The CDR3 is 16 residues long. V lost 4 bases to trimming and J lost 3 bases, with 17 bases between them. The data were taken from a study of Ad26.COV2.S vaccination and SARS-CoV-2 variants. As for the study in general: Once or twice, 56 days apart, Ad26.COV2.S was delivered intramuscularly. The study's findings and limits: The placebo group had lower spike-specific TCR breadth than the vaccine recipients did. Post-vaccination spike-specific CD8+ and CD4+ T cell responses reportedly had substantial breadth.

The treatment is: around 19 received Ad26.COV2.S at low or high dose, single or two shots; about 5 received placebo; per-sample allocation not given. Samples came from day 63 after the first vaccine or placebo injection. As its vector, the vaccine had Ad26, which expressed Wuhan-strain SARS-CoV-2 spike. Libraries were prepared by immunoSEQ multiplex PCR; TCRdb keeps only in-frame clonotypes and omits some of them. In the table there are under 250,000 clones, around 88% of which are singletons. The V call is TRBV7-8, the J call TRBJ2-3, with a possible D match to TRBD2 (6 bases). Sequences were derived from peripheral blood, sampled in a trial of Ad26.COV2.S vaccine versus placebo. The clonotype was recovered from a person between 18 and 59 years old who received the Ad26.COV2.S COVID-19 vaccine or a placebo. CDR3 nucleotides: TGTGCCAGCAGCTCGGGAGAGGGCCTGGGGACAGATACGCAGTATTTT. It is translated as CASSSGEGLGTDTQYF.